These T cell receptor beta chains were read from a single sample in a study of T-cell reconstitution after alpha-beta-depleted transplantation in children. TCRdb passed the PCR reads through MiXCR, listing each CDR3 protein once. This repertoire shows roughly 300,000 distinct CDR3 sequences, approximately 9.6% found once; its top ten account for roughly 9.1%. The source material was PBMCs from the stem cell graft donor, sampled from the stem cell graft. The receptor set was obtained from a human donor who donated a stem cell graft to a child with SCID. Each CDR3 is given with its conserved first and last residue. The D gene is left open where the match is weak. Part of the rows lack a size; the others show once, few, many or a class for expanded clones.

j_call clone_size v_call d_call cdr3_aa cdr3_nt
TRBJ2-2 few TRBV7-9 TRBD1 CASSPPTGTGELFF TGTGCCAGCAGCCCCCCGACAGGGACCGGGGAGCTGTTTTTT
TRBJ2-2 few TRBV6-6 . CASSSGVGELFF TGTGCCAGCAGCAGTGGGGTCGGGGAGCTGTTTTTT
TRBJ2-3 . TRBV11-3 . CASSRGGTSTDTQYF TGTGCCAGCAGCCGAGGGGGGACTAGCACAGATACGCAGTATTTT
TRBJ2-6 few TRBV20-1 TRBD1 CSANTGAGANVLTF TGCAGTGCCAATACAGGGGCTGGGGCCAACGTCCTGACTTTC
TRBJ2-7 . TRBV7-9 TRBD1 CASSDAGTGDYEQYF TGTGCCAGCAGCGACGCCGGGACAGGGGACTACGAGCAGTACTTC
TRBJ2-7 . TRBV20-1 TRBD1 CSAGDSSLSYEQYF TGCAGTGCTGGGGACAGCTCCCTCTCCTACGAGCAGTACTTC
TRBJ1-1 few TRBV6-1 . CASSPNSGPGPRF TGTGCCAGCAGTCCAAATTCGGGACCGGGGCCCCGCTTT
TRBJ1-4 . TRBV18 . CASAMGIEKLFF TGTGCCAGCGCGATGGGGATTGAAAAACTGTTTTTT
TRBJ1-1 few TRBV29-1 . CSVGSDSGLITTEAFF TGCAGCGTGGGAAGCGACTCGGGACTTATAACAACTGAAGCTTTCTTT
TRBJ1-4 . TRBV12-3/TRBV12-4 TRBD1 CASSSGTGREKLFF TGTGCCAGCAGTTCCGGGACAGGGAGGGAAAAACTGTTTTTT
TRBJ2-3 many TRBV7-6 . CASSLLRESTDTQYF TGTGCCAGCAGCTTATTACGAGAGAGCACAGATACGCAGTATTTT
TRBJ2-7 . TRBV5-1 . CASSLSEGFGGEQYF TGCGCCAGCAGCTTGAGTGAGGGGTTTGGCGGCGAGCAGTACTTC
TRBJ2-7 . TRBV7-9 . CASSLSAVDRRIYEQYF TGTGCCAGCAGCTTATCCGCTGTGGATCGACGGATCTACGAGCAGTACTTC
TRBJ2-1 many TRBV20-1 TRBD2 CSATRRAGRGNEQFF TGCAGTGCCACCCGAAGAGCGGGGCGAGGGAATGAGCAGTTCTTC
TRBJ1-3 many TRBV20-1 . CSAPQVWQVGNTIYF TGCAGTGCCCCCCAAGTATGGCAGGTCGGAAACACCATATATTTT
TRBJ1-4 few TRBV12-3/TRBV12-4 . CASSAAGEKLFF TGTGCCAGCAGTGCGGCGGGAGAAAAACTGTTTTTT
TRBJ1-1 many TRBV27 TRBD1 CASRNSGGTEAFF TGTGCCAGCAGGAATTCAGGGGGCACTGAAGCTTTCTTT
TRBJ2-1 . TRBV12-3/TRBV12-4 . CASSLVGGASYNEQFF TGTGCCAGCAGTTTAGTGGGGGGGGCCTCCTACAATGAGCAGTTCTTC
TRBJ1-1 . TRBV19 . CASSIEVAVSSEAFF TGTGCCAGTAGTATAGAAGTTGCAGTGTCCTCCGAAGCTTTCTTT
TRBJ2-2 few TRBV20-1 . CSARDRVPGPNTGELFF TGCAGTGCTAGAGATCGGGTCCCAGGCCCCAACACCGGGGAGCTGTTTTTT
TRBJ1-2 . TRBV29-1 . CSWRADGYTF TGCAGCTGGCGGGCGGATGGCTACACCTTC
TRBJ1-5 few TRBV6-1 . CASSPGVAQPQHF TGTGCCAGCAGCCCAGGGGTAGCTCAGCCCCAGCATTTT
TRBJ2-5 few TRBV20-1 . CSASQQVQETQYF TGCAGTGCTAGTCAACAGGTACAAGAGACCCAGTACTTC
TRBJ2-4 few TRBV6-2/TRBV6-3 TRBD1 CASQSGGKNIQYF TGTGCCAGCCAATCAGGGGGCAAAAACATTCAGTACTTC
TRBJ1-2 few TRBV12-3/TRBV12-4 TRBD1 CASSLFRTGNKNYGYTF TGTGCCAGCAGTTTATTCCGGACAGGGAACAAGAACTATGGCTACACCTTC
TRBJ2-7 few TRBV5-5 . CASSLSMTSFYEQYF TGTGCCAGCAGCCTATCAATGACTAGTTTCTACGAGCAGTACTTC
TRBJ1-1 few TRBV4-1 TRBD1 CASSHAGGTEAFF TGCGCCAGCAGCCACGCAGGGGGCACTGAAGCTTTCTTT
TRBJ2-2 few TRBV5-6 TRBD1 CASSPLRDRRNANTGELFF TGTGCCAGCAGCCCACTCCGGGACAGGAGGAACGCGAACACCGGGGAGCTGTTTTTT
TRBJ2-7 many TRBV3-1 . CASSSRTSLLSYEQYF TGTGCCAGCAGCTCCCGGACTTCCCTTTTGTCCTACGAGCAGTACTTC
TRBJ2-5 few TRBV20-1 . CSARPIGGYQETQYF TGCAGTGCTAGGCCCATAGGGGGGTACCAAGAGACCCAGTACTTC
TRBJ1-2 few TRBV5-1 . CASSSRTDYGYTF TGCGCCAGCAGCTCCCGGACGGATTATGGCTACACCTTC